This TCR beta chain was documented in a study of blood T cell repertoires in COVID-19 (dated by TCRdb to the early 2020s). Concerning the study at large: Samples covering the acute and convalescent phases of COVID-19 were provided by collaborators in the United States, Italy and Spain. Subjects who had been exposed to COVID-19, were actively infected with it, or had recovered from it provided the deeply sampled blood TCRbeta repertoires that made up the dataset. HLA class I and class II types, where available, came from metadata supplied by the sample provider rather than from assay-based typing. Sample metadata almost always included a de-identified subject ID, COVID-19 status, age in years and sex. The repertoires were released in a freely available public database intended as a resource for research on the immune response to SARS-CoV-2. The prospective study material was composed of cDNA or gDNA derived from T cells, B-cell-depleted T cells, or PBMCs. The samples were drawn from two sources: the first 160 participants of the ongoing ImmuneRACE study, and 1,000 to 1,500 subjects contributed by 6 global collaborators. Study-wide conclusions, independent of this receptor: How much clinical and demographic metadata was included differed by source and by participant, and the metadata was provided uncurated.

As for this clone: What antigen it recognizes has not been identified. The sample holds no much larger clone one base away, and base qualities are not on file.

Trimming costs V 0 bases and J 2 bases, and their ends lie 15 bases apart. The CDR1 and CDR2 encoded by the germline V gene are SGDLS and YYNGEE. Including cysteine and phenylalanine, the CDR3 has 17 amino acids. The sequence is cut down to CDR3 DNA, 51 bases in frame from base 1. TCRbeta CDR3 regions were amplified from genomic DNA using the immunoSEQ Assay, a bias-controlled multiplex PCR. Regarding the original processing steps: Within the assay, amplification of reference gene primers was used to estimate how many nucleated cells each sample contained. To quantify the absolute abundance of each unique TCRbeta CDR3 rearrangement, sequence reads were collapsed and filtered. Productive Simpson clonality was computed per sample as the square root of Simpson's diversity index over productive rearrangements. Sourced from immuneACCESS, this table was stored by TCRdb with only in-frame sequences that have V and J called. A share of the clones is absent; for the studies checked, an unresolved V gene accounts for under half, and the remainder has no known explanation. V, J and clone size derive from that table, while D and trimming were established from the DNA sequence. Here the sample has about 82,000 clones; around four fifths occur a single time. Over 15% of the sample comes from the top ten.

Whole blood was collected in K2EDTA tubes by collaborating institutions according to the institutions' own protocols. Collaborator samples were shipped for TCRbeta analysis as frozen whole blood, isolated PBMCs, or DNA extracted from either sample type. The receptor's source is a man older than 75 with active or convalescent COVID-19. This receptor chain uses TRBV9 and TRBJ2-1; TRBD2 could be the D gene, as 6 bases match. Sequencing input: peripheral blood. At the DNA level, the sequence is TGTGCCAGCAGCGTAGGGGACCCAGGCGGGACCTACAATGAGCAGTTCTTC. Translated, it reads CASSVGDPGGTYNEQFF.